What follows are 22 T cell receptor beta chains derived from one specimen sequenced in a study of T cell repertoires in cytomegalovirus infection. TCRdb passed the reads through MiXCR, listing each CDR3 protein once. The sample contains around 740,000 distinct CDR3 sequences, roughly a third of which appear only once. The specimen was PBMCs. The receptors were sampled from a human donor in good health (CMV status not recorded). Some clones in this sample may be carry-over from other donors' samples.

This chain connects TRBV27 to TRBJ2-3, with D possibly being TRBD2 (6 bases). This CDR3 is built from 15 residues. Germline assignment: CDR1 MNHEY and CDR2 SMNVEV (reference sequence). Between the trimmed V and J ends, which lost 4 bases and 5 bases, there was a span of 16 bases. The CDR3 region has the DNA TGTGCCAGCAGTTCTATCTACGGGGGTGAAGATACGCAGTATTTT. Translated: CASSSIYGGEDTQYF.

The chain recombines TRBV7-9 with TRBJ1-1; tentative D call: TRBD1 (5 bases). Trimming cost V 7 bases and J 2 bases, with 17 bases left between them. The CDR3 runs 15 residues. Germline assignment: CDR1 SEHNR and CDR2 FQNEAQ (reference sequence). The CDR3 region is CASTEGSGLNTEAFF. DNA for the CDR3: TGTGCCAGCACGGAGGGGTCGGGACTTAACACTGAAGCTTTCTTT.

The chain joins TRBV7-3 to TRBJ2-6; 12 bases match TRBD1. This CDR3 contains 20 residues. J was trimmed by 1 base and V by 5 bases; bases with no gene match: 12. Germline values: CDR1 SGHTA, CDR2 FQGTGA. CDR3 in DNA: TGTGCCAGCAGCCCAGCCCTCGGGGACAGGGGGCGGTCTGGGGCCAACGTCCTGACTTTC. Translating gives CASSPALGDRGRSGANVLTF.

This clonotype occurred a few times. J is TRBJ1-1 and V is TRBV28; 7 nucleotides line up with TRBD1. There are 15 residues in the CDR3. The ends lost 3 bases at V and 6 bases at J; junction bases unmatched: 10. CDR1 and CDR2 (germline): MDHEN, SYDVKM. CDR3 sequence: CASSLVPSGGAEAFF. The DNA of the CDR3 is TGTGCCAGCAGTTTGGTCCCCTCAGGGGGGGCTGAAGCTTTCTTT.

This clonotype occurred many times. The chain links TRBV7-8 to TRBJ2-3, with 9 bases aligning to TRBD2. Germline lookup yields CDR1 SGHVS and CDR2 FQNEAQ. There are 16 residues in the CDR3. V shed 5 bases and J 6 bases; nucleotides not matched to a gene: 12. CDR3 coding DNA: TGTGCCAGCAGCCCCCTGGCTAGCGGGGTGCTGGATACGCAGTATTTT. It is translated as CASSPLASGVLDTQYF.

This clonotype was counted a few times. The chain recombines TRBV27 with TRBJ1-5; a possible D gene is TRBD1 (5 bases). CDR1 is MNHEY and CDR2 is SMNVEV in the germline V gene (reference sequence). The CDR3 extends over 13 amino acids. The ends were cut back, 3 bases at V and 9 bases at J, with 12 bases in the middle. CDR3 in DNA: TGTGCCAGCAGTTTGGGTCGCGGGGGGCCCCAGCATTTT. Translated, it gives CASSLGRGGPQHF.

As for this clonotype: Being one base from a much bigger clone, this may be a read error. The chain employs TRBV7-9 and TRBJ2-3; the match to TRBD2 covers 8 bases. The CDR3 contains 14 residues. In germline, CDR1 is SEHNR, CDR2 FQNEAQ (reference sequence). CDR3 in DNA: TGTGCCATCAGCTCCGGGGGGGCCGGAGATACGCAGTATTTT. Residues: CAISSGGAGDTQYF.

In this sample, this clonotype turned up a few times. CDR3 loop: CASSLGATGTSPLHF. In nucleotides, the CDR3 is TGTGCCAGCAGCTTAGGGGCGACAGGGACTTCACCCCTCCACTTT. This rearrangement joins TRBV11-2 to TRBJ1-6; 7 bases match TRBD1. This CDR3 spans 15 amino acids. Per the germline V gene, CDR1 is SGHAT and CDR2 is FQNNGV. V was pared by 1 base and J by 9 bases, with 6 bases of the junction left unmatched.

The rearrangement links TRBV2 to TRBJ2-6; TRBD1 matches at 10 bases. The CDR3 covers 18 residues. J lost 0 bases, V lost 5 bases, and 7 bases had no gene match. Per the germline V gene, CDR1 is SNHLY and CDR2 is FYNNEI. The CDR3 here is CASSRTRTGGSGANVLTF. CDR3 DNA: TGTGCCAGCAGTCGGACTCGGACAGGGGGCTCTGGGGCCAACGTCCTGACTTTC.

This clonotype has ten or more counts. The genes are TRBV7-9 and TRBJ1-1; 7 bases align to TRBD1. CDR3 length: 12 amino acids. Germline V gene sequence: CDR1 SEHNR, CDR2 FQNEAQ (reference sequence). Trimming took 5 bases from V and 5 from J; bases not matched to a gene: 2. In DNA form, the CDR3 reads TGTGCCAGCAGCGGGGACAGAACTGAAGCTTTCTTT. It translates to CASSGDRTEAFF.

The chain couples TRBV28 to TRBJ1-3; D remains unclear. The V gene lost 8 bases and the J gene lost 0 bases, with 11 bases spanning the gap. CDR3 length: 14 amino acids. Germline V lookup: CDR1 MDHEN, CDR2 SYDVKM. The CDR3 sequence: CASVDPNSGNTIYF. CDR3 in DNA: TGTGCCAGCGTGGACCCTAACTCTGGAAACACCATATATTTT. Using reference TRBV28 and TRBJ1-3 for the parts outside the CDR3, the full variable domain is DVKVTQSSRYLVKRTGEKVFLECVQDMDHENMFWYRQDPGLGLRLIYFSYDVKMKEKGDIPEGYSVSREKKERFSLILESASTNQTSMYLCASVDPNSGNTIYFGEGSWLTVV.

The chain recombines TRBV28 with TRBJ2-7, with D perhaps TRBD1 or TRBD2 (6 bases each). CDR3 length: 15 residues. Germline assignment: CDR1 MDHEN and CDR2 SYDVKM. Trimming stripped 3 bases from V and 2 bases from J, with 14 bases between. In DNA form, the CDR3 reads TGTGCCAGCAGTTTTTGGGGGGCGCGTCCCTACGAGCAGTACTTC. Protein product: CASSFWGARPYEQYF.

In its sample, this clonotype was seen a few times. The chain is built from TRBV28 and TRBJ1-2; no clear D. The length of the CDR3 is 13 residues. Trimming stripped 7 bases from V and 0 bases from J, with 9 bases between. Germline V gene data show CDR1 as MDHEN and CDR2 as SYDVKM. For the CDR3, the DNA is TGTGCCAGCACGTTAGGGACTAACTATGGCTACACCTTC. This encodes CASTLGTNYGYTF.

The V gene is TRBV25-1, the J gene TRBJ2-7, with D hard to call. Germline loops: CDR1 MGHDK, CDR2 SYGVNS. The CDR3 contains 15 residues. The germline V and J ends were trimmed by 3 bases and 5 bases, with 17 bases remaining between them. CDR3 DNA: TGTGCCAGCAGTGATCTCCGTCGCCTGGTCGACGAGCAGTACTTC. Protein sequence: CASSDLRRLVDEQYF.

This clonotype was counted between two and nine times. This rearrangement joins TRBV7-2 to TRBJ1-2; 9 bases line up with TRBD1. The CDR3 length is 14 residues. Germline CDR1 SGHTA, CDR2 FQGNSA. V shed 3 bases and J 2 bases; nucleotides not matched to a gene: 1. The CDR3 loop is CASSFTGGNYGYTF. CDR3 nucleotide sequence: TGTGCCAGCAGCTTCACAGGGGGCAACTATGGCTACACCTTC.

The chain has TRBV27 and TRBJ2-5, with no clear D. The V end was cut by 0 bases, the J end by 5 bases, with 7 bases between. Germline values: CDR1 MNHEY, CDR2 SMNVEV (reference sequence). The CDR3 has 13 residues. The CDR3 sequence: CASSLSNGETQYF. For the CDR3, the DNA is TGTGCCAGCAGTTTATCGAACGGGGAGACCCAGTACTTC.

The sample holds many counts of this clonotype. The chain carries TRBV4-2 and TRBJ2-5; 13 bases are a match to TRBD2. Per the germline V gene, CDR1 is LGHNA and CDR2 is YNFKEQ. After removal of 3 bases from V and 5 bases from J, the junction contained 6 bases not matched to a gene. The CDR3 contains 16 residues. CDR3 sequence (DNA): TGTGCCAGCAGCCAGGGACTAGCGGGGTTCGAGGAGACCCAGTACTTC. Its protein product is CASSQGLAGFEETQYF.

In this sample, this clonotype turned up many times. The chain joins TRBV7-2 to TRBJ1-3; D not certain. The CDR3 length is 15 residues. V lost 2 bases, J lost 0 bases, and 8 bases lay in between. Per the germline V gene, CDR1 is SGHTA and CDR2 is FQGNSA. The CDR3: CASSLISGSGNTIYF. DNA for the CDR3: TGTGCCAGCAGCTTAATTTCGGGCTCTGGAAACACCATATATTTT.

This clonotype was found a few times. The CDR3 DNA sequence: TGTGCCAGCACCATATTCCCGGACCGGAGAGGCTACACCTTC. This gives the protein CASTIFPDRRGYTF. V usage is TRBV28 and J usage is TRBJ1-2; D gene unclear. V gave up 7 bases and J gave up 8 bases, with 20 bases separating them. The CDR3 is 14 amino acids. The germline gives CDR1 MDHEN, CDR2 SYDVKM.

This clonotype was picked up a small number of times. The chain carries TRBV11-2 and TRBJ1-6; D is perhaps TRBD1 (5 bases). There are 14 residues in the CDR3. Germline V gives CDR1 SGHAT, CDR2 FQNNGV. Trimming stripped 2 bases from V and 6 bases from J, with 8 bases between. The CDR3: CASSLSTANSPLHF. In DNA form, the CDR3 reads TGTGCCAGCAGCTTATCGACAGCTAATTCACCCCTCCACTTT.

In this sample, this clonotype turned up a few times. The V and J genes are TRBV20-1 and TRBJ2-5; 11 bases align to TRBD1. Germline V gene data show CDR1 as DFQATT and CDR2 as SNEGSKA (reference sequence). The length of the CDR3 is 15 residues. Germline trimming cut 4 bases from V and 4 bases from J; bases unmatched to any gene: 8. The CDR3 DNA is TGCAGTGCTAACCGGGACAGGGGGTCTGGAGAGACCCAGTACTTC. Its translation is CSANRDRGSGETQYF.

This chain connects TRBV15 to TRBJ1-1; D unclear. Per the germline V gene, CDR1 is LNHNV and CDR2 is YYDKDF (reference sequence). This CDR3 has 15 amino acids. Deletions cut 3 bases from V and 4 bases from J, with 15 bases between. CDR3 coding DNA: TGTGCCACCAGCAGGACGTCTAATGTGGCCACTGAAGCTTTCTTT. It codes for CATSRTSNVATEAFF.